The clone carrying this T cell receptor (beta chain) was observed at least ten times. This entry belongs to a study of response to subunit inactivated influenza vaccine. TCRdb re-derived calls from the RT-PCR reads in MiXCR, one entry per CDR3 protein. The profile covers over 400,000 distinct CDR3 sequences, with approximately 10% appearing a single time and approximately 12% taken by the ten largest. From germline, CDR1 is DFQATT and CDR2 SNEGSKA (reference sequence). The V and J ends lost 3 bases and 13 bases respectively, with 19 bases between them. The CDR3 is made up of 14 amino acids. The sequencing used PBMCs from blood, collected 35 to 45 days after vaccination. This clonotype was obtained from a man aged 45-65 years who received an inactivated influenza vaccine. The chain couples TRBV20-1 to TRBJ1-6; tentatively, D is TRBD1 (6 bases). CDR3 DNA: TGCAGTGCTAGGATGAGGGGGGCCTTAAGCCCCCTCCACTTT. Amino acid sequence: CSARMRGALSPLHF.